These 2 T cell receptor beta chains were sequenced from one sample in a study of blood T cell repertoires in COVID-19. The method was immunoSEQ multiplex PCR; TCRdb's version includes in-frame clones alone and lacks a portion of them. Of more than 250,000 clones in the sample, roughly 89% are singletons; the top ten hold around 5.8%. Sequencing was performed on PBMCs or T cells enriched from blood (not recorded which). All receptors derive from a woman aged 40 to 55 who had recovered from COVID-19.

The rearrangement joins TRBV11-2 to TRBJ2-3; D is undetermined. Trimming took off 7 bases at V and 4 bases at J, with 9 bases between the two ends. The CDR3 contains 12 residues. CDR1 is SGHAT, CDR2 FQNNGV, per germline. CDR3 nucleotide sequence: TGTGCCAGCACCCCCTCCGCAGATACGCAGTATTTT. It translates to CASTPSADTQYF.

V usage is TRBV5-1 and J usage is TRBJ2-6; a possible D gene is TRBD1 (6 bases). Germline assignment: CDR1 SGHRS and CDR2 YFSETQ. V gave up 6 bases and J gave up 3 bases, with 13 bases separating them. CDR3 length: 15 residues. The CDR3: CASTPRGYGANVLTF. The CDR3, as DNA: TGCGCCAGCACCCCCAGGGGTTATGGGGCCAACGTCCTGACTTTC.